Each of the 3 T cell receptor beta chains below was sequenced from the same sample in a study of response to subunit inactivated influenza vaccine. From the RT-PCR reads, TCRdb called clonotypes with MiXCR, one entry per CDR3 protein. This table has over 800,000 distinct CDR3 sequences, around 20% appearing once. Sequenced here: PBMCs from blood, sampled 5 days after vaccination. These receptors were obtained from a man over 45 who received an inactivated influenza vaccine.

This clonotype was counted between two and nine times. This chain links TRBV29-1 with TRBJ2-7, with 7 bases aligning to TRBD1. CDR3 length: 12 residues. The germline CDR1 and CDR2 sequences are SQVTM and ANQGSEA. Trimming took 6 bases from V and 1 from J; bases not matched to a gene: 3. The CDR3 DNA sequence: TGCAGCGTCGCGACAGGGTCCTACGAGCAGTACTTC. It encodes CSVATGSYEQYF.

This chain's CDR3 is CASSYGTMNSPLHF. The CDR3 coding sequence is TGTGCCAGCAGTTACGGGACAATGAATTCACCCCTCCACTTT. The chain carries TRBV6-5 and TRBJ1-6, with TRBD1 as a possible D gene (6 bases). CDR1 and CDR2 from the germline V gene are MNHEY and SVGAGI. This CDR3 has 14 amino acids. Trimming removed 2 bases from V and 7 bases from J, with 9 bases in between.

This clonotype was recorded only once. The chain uses TRBV19 and TRBJ2-1, with D unresolved. In germline, CDR1 is LNHDA, CDR2 SQIVND (reference sequence). The CDR3 extends over 11 amino acids. Trimming removed 3 bases from V and 10 bases from J, with 7 bases in between. Written as DNA, the CDR3 is TGTGCCAGTAGTATCGCGCGGGAGCAGTTCTTC. Translation: CASSIAREQFF.